The 22 T cell receptor beta chains below come from one sample, sequenced in a study of blood T cell repertoires in COVID-19. Here immunoSEQ multiplex PCR was the method, and the copy in TCRdb shows in-frame clones only, minus some. The table includes around 50,000 clones, about 84% detected once. The sequenced material came from peripheral blood. These receptor sequences come from a woman older than 75 with acute or convalescent COVID-19.

This clone was seen only once. The rearrangement links TRBV7-3 to TRBJ2-1; 12 nucleotides line up with TRBD2. This CDR3 has 18 residues. Germline loops: CDR1 SGHTA, CDR2 FQGTGA. After removal of 6 bases from V and 0 bases from J, the junction contained 9 bases not matched to a gene. The DNA of the CDR3 is TGTGCCAGCAGTTATGGACTAGCGGGATGGAGCTCCTACAATGAGCAGTTCTTC. Amino acid sequence: CASSYGLAGWSSYNEQFF.

The chain combines TRBV28 with TRBJ1-5; 12 nucleotides line up with TRBD1. The germline gives CDR1 MDHEN, CDR2 SYDVKM. This CDR3 has 16 residues. The V gene end was trimmed by 6 bases and the J gene end by 6 bases; junction bases not matched to a gene: 9. CDR3 sequence reads: CASRPPGQGAGQPQHF. The CDR3, as DNA: TGTGCCAGCAGACCCCCGGGACAGGGGGCGGGTCAGCCCCAGCATTTT.

J is TRBJ2-6 and V is TRBV7-9; possibly TRBD2 for D (7 bases). Per germline, CDR1 SEHNR and CDR2 FQNEAQ (reference sequence). Trimming left V 5 bases short and J 7 bases short, with 24 bases between. This CDR3 has 18 amino acids. The CDR3 sequence is CASSPLQGARGGANVLTF. The CDR3 DNA reads as TGTGCCAGCAGCCCTTTACAGGGTGCGAGGGGGGGAGCCAACGTCCTGACTTTC. The full variable domain, completed using reference TRBV7-9 and TRBJ2-6, is DTGVSQNPRHKITKRGQNVTFRCDPISEHNRLYWYRQTLGQGPEFLTYFQNEAQLEKSRLLSDRFSAERPKGSFSTLEIQRTEQGDSAMYLCASSPLQGARGGANVLTFGAGSRLTVL.

In this sample, this clone turned up a few times. V gene TRBV9 combines with J gene TRBJ2-7; no reliable D call. This CDR3 comprises 10 residues. CDR1 SGDLS and CDR2 YYNGEE come from the germline V gene. CDR3 residues: CASSVPTPVV. The CDR3 DNA reads TGTGCCAGCAGCGTACCAACCCCGGTCGTC.

A single count supports this clone. The V call is TRBV5-6, the J call TRBJ1-2; possibly TRBD1 for D (5 bases). V was clipped by 0 bases and J by 2 bases, with 5 bases between them. CDR3 length equals 13 residues. In germline, CDR1 is SGHDT, CDR2 YYEEEE. CDR3 loop: CASSLGQNYGYTF. The CDR3 DNA reads TGTGCCAGCAGCTTGGGACAGAACTATGGCTACACCTTC.

The rearrangement joins TRBV7-8 to TRBJ1-2; tentative D call: TRBD1 (6 bases). This CDR3 comprises 13 residues. The V end lost 4 bases, the J end lost 2 bases, and 8 bases lay between the germline ends. Germline CDR1 is SGHVS and CDR2 is FQNEAQ. CDR3 in DNA: TGTGCCAGCAGCTCCGGACAGAACTATGGCTACACCTTC. It is translated as CASSSGQNYGYTF. The full variable domain, its missing parts supplied by reference TRBV7-8 and TRBJ1-2, is GAGVSQSPRYKVAKRGQDVALRCDPISGHVSLFWYQQALGQGPEFLTYFQNEAQLDKSGLPSDRFFAERPEGSVSTLKIQRTQQEDSAVYLCASSSGQNYGYTFGSGTRLTVV.

The chain has TRBV27 and TRBJ1-6, with a tentative D call TRBD1 (6 bases). V shed 3 bases and J shed 7 bases, with 16 bases lying between them. The CDR3 spans 16 residues. In germline, CDR1 is MNHEY, CDR2 SMNVEV (reference sequence). The CDR3 nucleotides read TGTGCCAGCAGTTTCGTCCCAGGGGCGGTGAATTCACCCCTCCACTTT. Protein sequence: CASSFVPGAVNSPLHF.

The chain carries TRBV14 and TRBJ1-5, with unresolved D. Between the trimmed V and J ends, which lost 2 bases and 5 bases, there was a span of 7 bases. The CDR3 loop spans 13 amino acids. The germline V gene encodes CDR1 SGHDN and CDR2 FVKESK. The CDR3 sequence is CASSQSLHQPQHF. Here the CDR3 DNA reads TGTGCCAGCAGCCAAAGCCTGCATCAGCCCCAGCATTTT.

This rearrangement joins TRBV3-1 (or the pseudogene TRBV3-2) to TRBJ1-1, with D unclear. Germline V CDR1 and CDR2: LGHDT, YNNKEL (reference sequence). The CDR3 runs 13 residues. The ends were cut back, 5 bases at V and 8 bases at J, with 15 bases in the middle. The CDR3 bases are TGTGCCAGCAGCTCCGGCGGTACCGGGGAAGCTTTCTTT. Protein sequence: CASSSGGTGEAFF.

This chain links TRBV19 with TRBJ1-1; D ambiguous. V was cut by 7 bases and J by 5 bases, with 14 bases left in between. The CDR3 loop spans 13 amino acids. The germline V gene has CDR1 LNHDA and CDR2 SQIVND (reference sequence). CDR3 bases: TGTGCCAGTACCTCTCTTGCGGGGACTGAAGCTTTCTTT. Protein product: CASTSLAGTEAFF.

This clone was seen a handful of times. The rearrangement joins TRBV7-3 to TRBJ2-1; 8 bases fit TRBD2. Germline V gene data show CDR1 as SGHTA and CDR2 as FQGTGA. The CDR3 length is 15 residues. Unmatched junction bases numbered 3, after V lost 1 base and J lost 4 bases. CDR3 in DNA: TGTGCCAGCAGCTTAATAGCGGGGCCTTACAATGAGCAGTTCTTC. Protein sequence: CASSLIAGPYNEQFF.

V usage is TRBV28 and J usage is TRBJ2-2; 10 bases map to TRBD2. The CDR3 extends over 16 amino acids. The V gene's germline CDR1 is MDHEN and CDR2 SYDVKM. With 6 bases clipped from V and 4 bases from J, the junction kept 8 bases outside the gene matches. CDR3 in amino acids: CASRSAGGPGTGELFF. CDR3 in DNA: TGTGCCAGCAGGTCAGCGGGGGGGCCGGGCACCGGGGAGCTGTTTTTT.

This clone appeared a few times. This chain connects TRBV30 to TRBJ1-5; 9 positions agree with TRBD1. Germline V lookup: CDR1 GTSNPN, CDR2 SVGIG (reference sequence). V shed 2 bases and J 6 bases; nucleotides not matched to a gene: 8. The CDR3 loop spans 15 amino acids. Here the CDR3 DNA reads TGTGCCTGGAGTACTGGACAGGGGAGAAGTCAGCCCCAGCATTTT. It yields the protein CAWSTGQGRSQPQHF.

This clone was found once. V is TRBV9 and J is TRBJ2-7; a possible D gene is TRBD2 (5 bases). CDR3 length: 13 residues. V was trimmed by 4 bases and J by 0 bases, leaving 8 bases between them. CDR1 is SGDLS, CDR2 YYNGEE, per germline. The CDR3 spells CASSLGVSYEQYF. DNA for the CDR3: TGTGCCAGCAGCCTCGGGGTCTCCTACGAGCAGTACTTC.

Turning to this clone: Other DNA sequences of this sample code for an identical CDR3. CDR3 sequence reads: CASSVGQGSNQPQHF. CDR3 DNA: TGTGCCAGCAGCGTCGGACAGGGAAGCAATCAGCCCCAGCATTTT. The chain carries TRBV9 and TRBJ1-5; 8 bases map to TRBD1. This CDR3 spans 15 amino acids. V dropped 2 bases and J dropped 1; count of bases not matched to a gene: 2. Germline values: CDR1 SGDLS, CDR2 YYNGEE.

This chain joins TRBV7-9 and TRBJ1-2; D gene uncertain. CDR1 and CDR2 from the germline V gene are SEHNR and FQNEAQ (reference sequence). The CDR3 covers 13 residues. V gave up 1 base and J gave up 7 bases, with 10 bases separating them. Here the CDR3 reads CASSLGRVTGYTF. The CDR3 nucleotides read TGTGCCAGCAGCTTAGGGAGGGTGACTGGCTACACCTTC. The full variable domain, its missing parts supplied by reference TRBV7-9 and TRBJ1-2, is DTGVSQNPRHKITKRGQNVTFRCDPISEHNRLYWYRQTLGQGPEFLTYFQNEAQLEKSRLLSDRFSAERPKGSFSTLEIQRTEQGDSAMYLCASSLGRVTGYTFGSGTRLTVV.

This rearrangement joins TRBV19 to TRBJ2-2, with a tentative D call TRBD2 (7 bases). The V end was cut by 7 bases, the J end by 0 bases, with 15 bases between. Germline CDR1 LNHDA, CDR2 SQIVND (reference sequence). The CDR3 runs 16 residues. CDR3 residues: CASTVVGGANTGELFF. The CDR3 DNA reads as TGTGCCAGTACCGTGGTAGGGGGGGCGAACACCGGGGAGCTGTTTTTT.

V and J are TRBV6-1 and TRBJ2-2; 16 bases are shared with TRBD2. The V gene end was trimmed by 4 bases and the J gene end by 7 bases; junction bases not matched to a gene: 12. The CDR3 covers 19 residues. CDR1 and CDR2 (germline): MNHNS, SASEGT. In DNA, the CDR3 is TGTGCCAGCAGTGCACCGGGACTAGCGGGGGGGCAAGGTGACGGGGAGCTGTTTTTT. Amino acid sequence: CASSAPGLAGGQGDGELFF.

The rearrangement uses TRBV18 and TRBJ1-3; TRBD1 might be the D (6 bases). Germline-derived CDR1 and CDR2 are KGHSH and LQKENI. The CDR3 has 15 amino acids. Trimming stripped 8 bases from V and 4 bases from J, with 18 bases between. CDR3: CASTLTGMGGNTIYF. The CDR3 nucleotides are TGTGCCAGCACCTTAACAGGGATGGGCGGAAACACCATATATTTT.

This chain uses TRBV24-1 with TRBJ2-1, with TRBD2 identical over 12 bases. The CDR3 runs to 17 residues. Germline assignment: CDR1 KGHDR and CDR2 SFDVKD. With 5 bases clipped from V and 4 bases from J, the junction kept 8 bases outside the gene matches. This CDR3 is CATSALTSGGRYNEQFF. The CDR3, as DNA: TGTGCCACCAGTGCCTTGACTAGCGGGGGTCGGTACAATGAGCAGTTCTTC.

The CDR3 protein is CASSLGGSTGELFF. The DNA for the CDR3 is TGTGCCAGCAGCTTAGGGGGCAGCACCGGGGAGCTGTTTTTT. The V and J genes are TRBV7-8 and TRBJ2-2; a weak D match, TRBD1 (5 bases). CDR3 size: 14 residues. Trimming took 1 base from V and 4 from J, leaving 7 bases between them. CDR1 is SGHVS and CDR2 is FQNEAQ in the germline V gene. Full variable domain (rest looked up from reference TRBV7-8 and TRBJ2-2): GAGVSQSPRYKVAKRGQDVALRCDPISGHVSLFWYQQALGQGPEFLTYFQNEAQLDKSGLPSDRFFAERPEGSVSTLKIQRTQQEDSAVYLCASSLGGSTGELFFGEGSRLTVL.

This chain connects TRBV21-1 to TRBJ1-2; the tabulated D call, TRBD1, remains unverified against the DNA. TRBV21-1 has pseudogene status. CDR3 size: 14 residues. CDR3 bases: TGTGCCAGCCATGACAGGGCCATAGGTTATGGCTACACCTTC. Translating gives CASHDRAIGYGYTF.